This T cell receptor beta chain was identified in a study of identical twins. Germline CDR1 SGHRS, CDR2 YFSETQ. V was cut by 4 bases and J by 7 bases, with 18 bases left in between. CDR3 length equals 14 residues. TCRdb independently ran MiXCR on the 5' RACE reads; one entry per CDR3 protein. The profile covers around 650,000 distinct CDR3 sequences, with just over 7% appearing a single time and roughly 1.6% taken by the ten largest. Ten or more counts support this clonotype. The same data also went into a second study, on yellow fever vaccine responses in identical twins.

The sequenced sample was PBMCs. This receptor was obtained from a woman younger than 35 in good health. This chain links TRBV5-1 with TRBJ2-7; possibly TRBD1 or TRBD2 for D (5 bases each). In DNA form, the CDR3 reads TGCGCCAGCAGCCCTACGGGGCCACCTATGGAGCAGTACTTC. It yields the protein CASSPTGPPMEQYF.